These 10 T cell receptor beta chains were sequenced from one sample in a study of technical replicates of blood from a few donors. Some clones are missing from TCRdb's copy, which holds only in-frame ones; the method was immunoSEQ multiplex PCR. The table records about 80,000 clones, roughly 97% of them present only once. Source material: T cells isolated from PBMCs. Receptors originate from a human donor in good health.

CDR3 nucleotide sequence: TGTGCCAGTAGTTCTCTAGCGGGAGTTTTTTACGAGCAGTACTTC. Its protein product is CASSSLAGVFYEQYF. The chain uses TRBV19 and TRBJ2-7; 10 bases map to TRBD2. This CDR3 contains 15 residues. Germline CDR1 LNHDA, CDR2 SQIVND (reference sequence). The V and J ends lost 5 bases and 4 bases, in that order; junction bases with no gene match: 8.

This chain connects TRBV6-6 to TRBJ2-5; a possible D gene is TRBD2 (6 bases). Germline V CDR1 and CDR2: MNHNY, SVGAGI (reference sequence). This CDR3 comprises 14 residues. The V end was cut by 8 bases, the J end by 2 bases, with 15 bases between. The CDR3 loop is CASRDSSRQETQYF. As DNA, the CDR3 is TGTGCCAGCCGGGACTCAAGTAGGCAAGAGACCCAGTACTTC.

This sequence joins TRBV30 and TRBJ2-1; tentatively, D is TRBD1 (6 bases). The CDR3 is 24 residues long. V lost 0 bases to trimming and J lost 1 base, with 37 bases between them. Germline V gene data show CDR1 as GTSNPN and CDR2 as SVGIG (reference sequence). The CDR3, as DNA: TGTGCCTGGAGTGTGGTGTTTATTGGCAGGGGAAGAGTGGTAGGACCACATTCCTACAATGAGCAGTTCTTC. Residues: CAWSVVFIGRGRVVGPHSYNEQFF.

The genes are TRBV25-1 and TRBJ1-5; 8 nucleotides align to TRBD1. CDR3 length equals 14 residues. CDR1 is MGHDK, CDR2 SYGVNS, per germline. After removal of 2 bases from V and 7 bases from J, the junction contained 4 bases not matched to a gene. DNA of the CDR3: TGTGCCAGCAGTGAAGGACAGGGTAGACAGCCCCAGCATTTT. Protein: CASSEGQGRQPQHF.

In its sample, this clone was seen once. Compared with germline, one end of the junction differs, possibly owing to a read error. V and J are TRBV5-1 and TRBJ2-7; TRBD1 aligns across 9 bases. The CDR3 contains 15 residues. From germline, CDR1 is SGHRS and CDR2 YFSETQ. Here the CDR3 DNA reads TGCGCCAGCAGATTGGGACAGGGAAACTCCTACGAGCAGTACTTC. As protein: CASRLGQGNSYEQYF.

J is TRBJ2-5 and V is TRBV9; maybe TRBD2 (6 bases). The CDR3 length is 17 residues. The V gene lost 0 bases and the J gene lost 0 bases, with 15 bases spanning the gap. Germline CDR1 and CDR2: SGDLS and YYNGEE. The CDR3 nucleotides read TGTGCCAGCAGCGTAGGGACGGGAGCGGAGTACCAAGAGACCCAGTACTTC. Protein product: CASSVGTGAEYQETQYF. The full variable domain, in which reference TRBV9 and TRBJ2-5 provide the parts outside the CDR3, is DSGVTQTPKHLITATGQRVTLRCSPRSGDLSVYWYQQSLDQGLQFLIQYYNGEERAKGNILERFSAQQFPDLHSELNLSSLELGDSALYFCASSVGTGAEYQETQYFGPGTRLLVL.

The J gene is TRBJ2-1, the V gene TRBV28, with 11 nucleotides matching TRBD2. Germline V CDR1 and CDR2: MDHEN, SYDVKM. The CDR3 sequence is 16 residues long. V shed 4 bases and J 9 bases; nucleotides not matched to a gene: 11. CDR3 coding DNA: TGTGCCAGCAGTTCGATTAGCGGGAGGGCCGGCGGTGAGCAGTTCTTC. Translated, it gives CASSSISGRAGGEQFF.

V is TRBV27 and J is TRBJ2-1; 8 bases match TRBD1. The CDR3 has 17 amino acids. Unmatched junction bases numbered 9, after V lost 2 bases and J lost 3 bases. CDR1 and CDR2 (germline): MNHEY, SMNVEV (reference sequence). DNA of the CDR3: TGTGCCAGCAGTTTAAGCCAGGGGGCTACTCTCTACAATGAGCAGTTCTTC. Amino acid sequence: CASSLSQGATLYNEQFF.

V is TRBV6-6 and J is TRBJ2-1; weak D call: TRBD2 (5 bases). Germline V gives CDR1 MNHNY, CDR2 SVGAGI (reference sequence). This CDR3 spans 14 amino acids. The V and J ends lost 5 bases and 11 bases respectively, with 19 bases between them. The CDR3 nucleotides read TGTGCCAGCAGTACCCCTTGGGAGAGACCTCAGCAGTTCTTC. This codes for CASSTPWERPQQFF.

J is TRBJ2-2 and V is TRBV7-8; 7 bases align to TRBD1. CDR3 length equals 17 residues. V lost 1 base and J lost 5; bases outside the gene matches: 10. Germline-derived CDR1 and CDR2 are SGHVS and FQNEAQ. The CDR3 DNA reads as TGTGCCAGCAGCTTAGACCACAGGGGTCCGGTTACCGGGGAGCTGTTTTTT. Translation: CASSLDHRGPVTGELFF.